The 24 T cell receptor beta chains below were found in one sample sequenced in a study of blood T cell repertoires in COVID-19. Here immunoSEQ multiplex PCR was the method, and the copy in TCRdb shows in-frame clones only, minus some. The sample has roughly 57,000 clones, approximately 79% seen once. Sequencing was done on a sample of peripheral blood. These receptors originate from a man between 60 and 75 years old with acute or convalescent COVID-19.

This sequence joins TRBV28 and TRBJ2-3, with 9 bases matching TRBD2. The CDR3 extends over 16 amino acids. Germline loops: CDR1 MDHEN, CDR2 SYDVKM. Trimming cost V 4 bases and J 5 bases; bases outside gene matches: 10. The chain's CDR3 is CASSSLAGVKGDTQYF. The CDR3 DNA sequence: TGTGCCAGCAGTTCCTTAGCGGGGGTAAAGGGAGATACGCAGTATTTT. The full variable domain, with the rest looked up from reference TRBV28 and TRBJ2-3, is DVKVTQSSRYLVKRTGEKVFLECVQDMDHENMFWYRQDPGLGLRLIYFSYDVKMKEKGDIPEGYSVSREKKERFSLILESASTNQTSMYLCASSSLAGVKGDTQYFGPGTRLTVL.

The CDR3 loop reads CASSSRSLRDTEKTEAFF. As DNA, the CDR3 is TGTGCCAGCAGCTCCCGCAGTTTAAGGGACACTGAAAAAACTGAAGCTTTCTTT. The V gene is TRBV7-9, the J gene TRBJ1-1, with D possibly being TRBD1 (6 bases). The CDR3 sequence is 18 residues long. Germline V gene sequence: CDR1 SEHNR, CDR2 FQNEAQ (reference sequence). Trimming cost V 4 bases and J 5 bases, with 26 bases left between them.

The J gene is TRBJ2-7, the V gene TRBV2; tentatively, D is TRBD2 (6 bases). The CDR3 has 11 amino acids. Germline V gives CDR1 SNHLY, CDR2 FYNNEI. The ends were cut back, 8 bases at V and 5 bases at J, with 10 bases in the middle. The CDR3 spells CASDVADEQYF. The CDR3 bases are TGTGCCAGCGATGTAGCGGACGAGCAGTACTTC.

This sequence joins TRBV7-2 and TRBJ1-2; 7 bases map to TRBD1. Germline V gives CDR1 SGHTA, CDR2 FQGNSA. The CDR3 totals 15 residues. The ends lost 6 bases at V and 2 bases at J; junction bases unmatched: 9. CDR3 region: CASSPTPTGNYGYTF. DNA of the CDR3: TGTGCCAGCAGTCCAACCCCGACAGGGAACTATGGCTACACCTTC. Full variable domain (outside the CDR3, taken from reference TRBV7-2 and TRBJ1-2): GAGVSQSPSNKVTEKGKDVELRCDPISGHTALYWYRQSLGQGLEFLIYFQGNSAPDKSGLPSDRFSAERTGGSVSTLTIQRTQQEDSAVYLCASSPTPTGNYGYTFGSGTRLTVV.

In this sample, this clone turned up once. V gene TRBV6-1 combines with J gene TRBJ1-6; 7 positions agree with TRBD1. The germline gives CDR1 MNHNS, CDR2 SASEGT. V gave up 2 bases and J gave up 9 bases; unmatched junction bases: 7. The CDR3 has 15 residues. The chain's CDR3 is CASSERVGGGSPLHF. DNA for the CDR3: TGTGCCAGCAGTGAAAGGGTAGGGGGCGGTTCACCCCTCCACTTT.

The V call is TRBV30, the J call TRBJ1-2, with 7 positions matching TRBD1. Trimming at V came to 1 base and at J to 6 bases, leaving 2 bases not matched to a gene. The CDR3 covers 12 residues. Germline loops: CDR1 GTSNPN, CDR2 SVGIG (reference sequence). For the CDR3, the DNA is TGTGCCTGGAGTGGACAGGGAGATGGCTACACCTTC. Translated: CAWSGQGDGYTF. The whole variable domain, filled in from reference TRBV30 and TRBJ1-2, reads SQTIHQWPATLVQPVGSPLSLECTVEGTSNPNLYWYRQAAGRGLQLLFYSVGIGQISSEVPQNLSASRPQDRQFILSSKKLLLSDSGFYLCAWSGQGDGYTFGSGTRLTVV.

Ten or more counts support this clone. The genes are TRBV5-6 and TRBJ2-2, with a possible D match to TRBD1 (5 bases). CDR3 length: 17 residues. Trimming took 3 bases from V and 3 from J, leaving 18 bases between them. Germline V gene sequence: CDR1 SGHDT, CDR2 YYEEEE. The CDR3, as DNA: TGTGCCAGCAGCTCGGGTGTTAGGGGCAGCGACACCGGGGAGCTGTTTTTT. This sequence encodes CASSSGVRGSDTGELFF.

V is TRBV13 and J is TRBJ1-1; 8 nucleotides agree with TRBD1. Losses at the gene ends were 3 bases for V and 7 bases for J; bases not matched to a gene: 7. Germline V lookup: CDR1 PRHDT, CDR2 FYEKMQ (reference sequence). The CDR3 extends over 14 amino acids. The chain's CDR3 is CASSFRQGAFEAFF. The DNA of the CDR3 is TGTGCCAGCAGCTTCCGTCAGGGGGCGTTTGAAGCTTTCTTT.

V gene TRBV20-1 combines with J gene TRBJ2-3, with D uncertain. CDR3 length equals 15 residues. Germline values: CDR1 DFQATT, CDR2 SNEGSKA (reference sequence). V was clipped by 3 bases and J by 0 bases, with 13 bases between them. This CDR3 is CSASRSTHSTDTQYF. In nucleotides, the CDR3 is TGCAGTGCTAGTCGATCGACTCATAGCACAGATACGCAGTATTTT.

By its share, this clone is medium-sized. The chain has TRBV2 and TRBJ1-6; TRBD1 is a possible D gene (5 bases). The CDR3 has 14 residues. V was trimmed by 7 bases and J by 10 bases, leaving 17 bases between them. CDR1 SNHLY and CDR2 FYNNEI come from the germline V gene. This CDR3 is CASNPQGIGSPLHF. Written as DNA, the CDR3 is TGTGCCAGCAACCCCCAGGGAATAGGGTCACCCCTCCACTTT.

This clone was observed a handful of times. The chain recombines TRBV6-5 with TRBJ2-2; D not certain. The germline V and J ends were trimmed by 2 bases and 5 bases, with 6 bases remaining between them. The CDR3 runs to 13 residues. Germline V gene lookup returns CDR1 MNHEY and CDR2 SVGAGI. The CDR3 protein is CASSYQWTGELFF. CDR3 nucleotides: TGTGCCAGCAGTTACCAGTGGACCGGGGAGCTGTTTTTT.

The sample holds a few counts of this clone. The CDR3 here is CASSLSAVKAEPQHF. CDR3 sequence (DNA): TGTGCCAGCTCACTCTCCGCGGTGAAGGCTGAGCCCCAGCATTTT. The rearrangement joins TRBV18 to TRBJ1-5; D unresolved. CDR1 and CDR2 from the germline V gene are KGHSH and LQKENI. V lost 4 bases and J 8 bases, leaving 18 bases between the germline ends. The CDR3 is made up of 15 amino acids.

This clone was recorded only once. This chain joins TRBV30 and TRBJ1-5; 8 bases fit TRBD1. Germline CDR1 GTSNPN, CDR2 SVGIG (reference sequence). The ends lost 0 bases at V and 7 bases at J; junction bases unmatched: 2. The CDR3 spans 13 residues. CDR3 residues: CAWSVQGAQPQHF. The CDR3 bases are TGTGCCTGGAGTGTTCAGGGGGCACAGCCCCAGCATTTT.

CDR3 region: CASSNGQGGQPQHF. The CDR3 DNA is TGTGCCAGCAGCAACGGACAGGGGGGTCAGCCCCAGCATTTT. The gene calls are TRBV7-9 and TRBJ1-5; TRBD1 aligns across 10 bases. V lost 5 bases, J lost 6 bases, and 4 bases stayed unmatched. Looked up from germline, CDR1 is SEHNR and CDR2 is FQNEAQ (reference sequence). This CDR3 spans 14 amino acids.

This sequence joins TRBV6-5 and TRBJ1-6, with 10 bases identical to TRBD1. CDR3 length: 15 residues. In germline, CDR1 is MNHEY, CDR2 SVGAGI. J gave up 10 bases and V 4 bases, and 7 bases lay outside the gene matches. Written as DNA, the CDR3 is TGTGCCAGCAGTTTGATGGACAGGGGGAACTCACCCCTCCACTTT. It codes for CASSLMDRGNSPLHF.

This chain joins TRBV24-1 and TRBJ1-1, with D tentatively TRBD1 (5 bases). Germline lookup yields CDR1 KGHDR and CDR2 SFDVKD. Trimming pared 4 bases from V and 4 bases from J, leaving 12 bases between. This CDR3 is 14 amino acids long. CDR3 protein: CATSDPDQGTEAFF. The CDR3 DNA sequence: TGTGCCACCAGTGACCCAGATCAGGGCACTGAAGCTTTCTTT.

DNA of the CDR3: TGTGCCAGCAGTCCCGAGGAGTTTGGCAAGCTGTTTTTT. This sequence encodes CASSPEEFGKLFF. This sequence joins TRBV27 and TRBJ2-2, with D uncertain. CDR3 length equals 13 residues. The V end was cut by 5 bases, the J end by 12 bases, with 16 bases between. Looked up from germline, CDR1 is MNHEY and CDR2 is SMNVEV (reference sequence).

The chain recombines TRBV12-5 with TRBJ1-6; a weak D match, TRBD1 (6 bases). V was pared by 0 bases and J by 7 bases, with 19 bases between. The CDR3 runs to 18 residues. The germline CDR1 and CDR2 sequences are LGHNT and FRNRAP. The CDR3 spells CASGLVLGRGGRNSPLHF. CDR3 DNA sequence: TGTGCTAGTGGTTTGGTATTGGGTAGGGGGGGCAGGAATTCACCCCTCCACTTT.

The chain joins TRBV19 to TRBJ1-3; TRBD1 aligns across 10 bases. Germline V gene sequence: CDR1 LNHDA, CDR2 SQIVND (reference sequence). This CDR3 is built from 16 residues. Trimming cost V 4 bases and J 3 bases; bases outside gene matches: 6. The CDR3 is CASSTTGGAVGNTIYF. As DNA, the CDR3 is TGTGCCAGTAGTACGACAGGGGGCGCGGTTGGAAACACCATATATTTT.

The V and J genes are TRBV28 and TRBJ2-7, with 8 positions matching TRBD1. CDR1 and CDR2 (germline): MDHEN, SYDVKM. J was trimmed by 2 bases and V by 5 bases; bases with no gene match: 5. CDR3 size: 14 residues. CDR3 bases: TGTGCCAGCAGTCCTTCGGGACAGGCCTACGAGCAGTACTTC. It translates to CASSPSGQAYEQYF.

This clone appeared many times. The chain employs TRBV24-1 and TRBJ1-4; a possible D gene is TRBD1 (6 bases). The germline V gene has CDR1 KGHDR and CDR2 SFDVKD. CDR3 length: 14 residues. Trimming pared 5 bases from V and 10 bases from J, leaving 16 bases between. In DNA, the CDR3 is TGTGCCACCAGTGCGACAGGTCCCCGGGCAAAACTGTTTTTT. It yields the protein CATSATGPRAKLFF.

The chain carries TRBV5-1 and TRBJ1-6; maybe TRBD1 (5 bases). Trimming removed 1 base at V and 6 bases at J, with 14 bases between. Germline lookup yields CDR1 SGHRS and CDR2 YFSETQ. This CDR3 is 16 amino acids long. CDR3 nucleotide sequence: TGCGCCAGCAGCTTGATGGAGGGGCGAAGTAATTCACCCCTCCACTTT. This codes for CASSLMEGRSNSPLHF.

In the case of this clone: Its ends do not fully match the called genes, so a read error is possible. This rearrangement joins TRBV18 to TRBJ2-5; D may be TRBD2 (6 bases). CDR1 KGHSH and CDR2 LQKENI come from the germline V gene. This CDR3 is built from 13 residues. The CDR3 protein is CASSPPGTPSYDF. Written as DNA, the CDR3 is TGTGCCAGCTCACCACCAGGGACTCCGTCCTACGACTTC.

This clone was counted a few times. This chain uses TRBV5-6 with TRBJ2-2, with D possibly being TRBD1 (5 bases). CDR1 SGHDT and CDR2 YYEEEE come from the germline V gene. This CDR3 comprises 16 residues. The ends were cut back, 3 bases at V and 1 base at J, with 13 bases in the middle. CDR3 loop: CASSYDRLQNTGELFF. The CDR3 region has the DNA TGTGCCAGCAGCTACGACAGATTGCAGAACACCGGGGAGCTGTTTTTT.